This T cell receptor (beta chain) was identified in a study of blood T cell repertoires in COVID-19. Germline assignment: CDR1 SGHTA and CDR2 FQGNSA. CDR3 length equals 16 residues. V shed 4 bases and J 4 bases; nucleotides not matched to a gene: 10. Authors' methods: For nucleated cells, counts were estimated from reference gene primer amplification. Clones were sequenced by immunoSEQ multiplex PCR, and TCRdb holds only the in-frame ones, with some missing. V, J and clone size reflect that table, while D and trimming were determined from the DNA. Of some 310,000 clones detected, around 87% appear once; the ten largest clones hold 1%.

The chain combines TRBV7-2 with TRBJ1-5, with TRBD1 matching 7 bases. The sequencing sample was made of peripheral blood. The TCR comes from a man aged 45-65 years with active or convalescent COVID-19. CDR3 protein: CASSSQGTYTNQPQHF. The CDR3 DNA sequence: TGTGCCAGCAGCTCACAGGGGACCTATACGAATCAGCCCCAGCATTTT. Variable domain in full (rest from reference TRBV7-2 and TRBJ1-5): GAGVSQSPSNKVTEKGKDVELRCDPISGHTALYWYRQSLGQGLEFLIYFQGNSAPDKSGLPSDRFSAERTGGSVSTLTIQRTQQEDSAVYLCASSSQGTYTNQPQHFGDGTRLSIL.